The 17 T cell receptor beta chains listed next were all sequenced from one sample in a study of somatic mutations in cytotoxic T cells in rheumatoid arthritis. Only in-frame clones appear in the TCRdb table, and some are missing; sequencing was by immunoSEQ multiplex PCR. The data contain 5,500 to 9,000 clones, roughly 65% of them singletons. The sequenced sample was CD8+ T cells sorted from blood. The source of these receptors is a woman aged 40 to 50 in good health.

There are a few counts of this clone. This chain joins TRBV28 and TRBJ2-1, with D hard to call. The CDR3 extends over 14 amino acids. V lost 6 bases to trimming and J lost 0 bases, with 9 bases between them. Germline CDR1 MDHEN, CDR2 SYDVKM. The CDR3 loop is CASRRRSSYNEQFF. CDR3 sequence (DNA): TGTGCCAGCAGGCGCCGCAGCTCCTACAATGAGCAGTTCTTC.

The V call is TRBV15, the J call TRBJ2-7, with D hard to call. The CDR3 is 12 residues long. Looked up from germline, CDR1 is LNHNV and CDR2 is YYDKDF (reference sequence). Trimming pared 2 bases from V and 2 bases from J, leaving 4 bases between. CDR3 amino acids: CATSRQPYEQYF. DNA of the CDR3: TGTGCCACCAGCAGACAGCCCTACGAGCAGTACTTC.

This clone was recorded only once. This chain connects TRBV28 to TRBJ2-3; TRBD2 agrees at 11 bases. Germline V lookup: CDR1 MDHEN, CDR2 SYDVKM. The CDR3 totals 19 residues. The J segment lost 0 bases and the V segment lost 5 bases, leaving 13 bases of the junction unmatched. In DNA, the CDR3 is TGTGCCAGCAGTACCCCCTGGGCTAGCGGGAGGAGTAGCACAGATACGCAGTATTTT. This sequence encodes CASSTPWASGRSSTDTQYF.

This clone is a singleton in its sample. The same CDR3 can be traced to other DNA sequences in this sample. In DNA, the CDR3 is TGTGCCAGCAGCCCCGGACTTGAAGAAGCTTTCTTT. Its translation is CASSPGLEEAFF. The gene calls are TRBV11-3 and TRBJ1-1; no firm D call. Trimming cost V 5 bases and J 8 bases, with 12 bases left between them. The germline CDR1 and CDR2 sequences are SGHNT and YENEEA. This CDR3 has 12 residues.

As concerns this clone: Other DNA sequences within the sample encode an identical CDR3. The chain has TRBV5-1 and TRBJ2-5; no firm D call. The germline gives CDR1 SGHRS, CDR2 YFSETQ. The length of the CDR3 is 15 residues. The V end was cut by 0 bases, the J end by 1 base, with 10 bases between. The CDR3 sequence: CASSLGAGTQETQYF. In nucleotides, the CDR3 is TGCGCCAGCAGCTTGGGGGCTGGAACCCAAGAGACCCAGTACTTC.

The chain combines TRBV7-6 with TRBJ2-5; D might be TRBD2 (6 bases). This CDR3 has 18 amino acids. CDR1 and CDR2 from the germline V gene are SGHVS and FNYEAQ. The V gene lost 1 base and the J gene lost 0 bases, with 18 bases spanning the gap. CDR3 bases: TGTGCCAGCAGCTTAGGCCCCGGGGTAGCGGACAACCAAGAGACCCAGTACTTC. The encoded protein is CASSLGPGVADNQETQYF.

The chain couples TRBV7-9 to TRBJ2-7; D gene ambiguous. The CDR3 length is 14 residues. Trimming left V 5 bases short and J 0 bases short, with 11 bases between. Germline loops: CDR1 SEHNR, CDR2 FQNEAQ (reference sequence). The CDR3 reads CASSPPPSSYEQYF. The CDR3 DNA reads TGTGCCAGCAGCCCCCCTCCTAGCTCCTACGAGCAGTACTTC.

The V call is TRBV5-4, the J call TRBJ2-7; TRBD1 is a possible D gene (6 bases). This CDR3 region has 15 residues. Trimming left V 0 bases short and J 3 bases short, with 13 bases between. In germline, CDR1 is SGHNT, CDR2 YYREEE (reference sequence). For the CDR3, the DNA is TGTGCCAGCAGCTTGGACGCAGGGGCGGGCTACGAGCAGTACTTC. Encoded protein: CASSLDAGAGYEQYF.

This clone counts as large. The CDR3 nucleotides are TGTGCCAGCAACCGCAATGCCGGGAGCAATGAGCAGTTCTTC. It specifies CASNRNAGSNEQFF. The chain employs TRBV2 and TRBJ2-1; TRBD2 is a possible D gene (6 bases). This CDR3 region has 14 residues. V lost 7 bases, J lost 6 bases, and 16 bases lay in between. In germline, CDR1 is SNHLY, CDR2 FYNNEI.

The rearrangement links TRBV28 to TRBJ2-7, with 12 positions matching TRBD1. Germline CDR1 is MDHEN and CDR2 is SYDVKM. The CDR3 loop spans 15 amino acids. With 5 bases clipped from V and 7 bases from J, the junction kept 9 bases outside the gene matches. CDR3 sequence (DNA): TGTGCCAGCAGTCACGCGGGACAGGGGGCGGGGGAGCAGTACTTC. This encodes CASSHAGQGAGEQYF.

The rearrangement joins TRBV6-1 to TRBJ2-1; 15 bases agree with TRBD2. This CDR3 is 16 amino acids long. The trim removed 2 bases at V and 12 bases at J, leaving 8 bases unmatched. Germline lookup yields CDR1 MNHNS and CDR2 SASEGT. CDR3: CASSEPGTSGRLWQFF. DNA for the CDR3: TGTGCCAGCAGTGAACCCGGGACTAGCGGGAGGTTATGGCAGTTCTTC.

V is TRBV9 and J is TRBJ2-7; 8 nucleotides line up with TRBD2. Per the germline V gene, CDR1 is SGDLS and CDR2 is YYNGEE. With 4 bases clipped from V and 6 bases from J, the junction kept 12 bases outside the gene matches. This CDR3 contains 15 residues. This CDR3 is CASSLSSGGVSEQYF. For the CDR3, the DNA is TGTGCCAGCAGCCTAAGTTCGGGAGGGGTTTCCGAGCAGTACTTC.

Here the CDR3 DNA reads TGTGCCAGCAGTTATGACCACACTGAAGCTTTCTTT. The encoded protein is CASSYDHTEAFF. The rearrangement uses TRBV6-5 and TRBJ1-1; D gene unclear. Germline CDR1 is MNHEY and CDR2 is SVGAGI. CDR3 length equals 12 residues. V was cut by 3 bases and J by 3 bases, with 5 bases left in between.

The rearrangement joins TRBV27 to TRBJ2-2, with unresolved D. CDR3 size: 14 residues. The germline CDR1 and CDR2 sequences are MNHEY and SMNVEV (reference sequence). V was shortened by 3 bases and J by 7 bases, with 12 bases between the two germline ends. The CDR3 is CASSFWPPGGELFF. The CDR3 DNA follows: TGTGCCAGCAGTTTCTGGCCCCCGGGCGGGGAGCTGTTTTTT.

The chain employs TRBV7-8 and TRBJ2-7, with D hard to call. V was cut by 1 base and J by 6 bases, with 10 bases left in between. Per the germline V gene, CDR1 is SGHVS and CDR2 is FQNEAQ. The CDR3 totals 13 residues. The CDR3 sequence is CASSLEVVSEQYF. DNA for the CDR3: TGTGCCAGCAGCTTAGAAGTAGTTTCCGAGCAGTACTTC.

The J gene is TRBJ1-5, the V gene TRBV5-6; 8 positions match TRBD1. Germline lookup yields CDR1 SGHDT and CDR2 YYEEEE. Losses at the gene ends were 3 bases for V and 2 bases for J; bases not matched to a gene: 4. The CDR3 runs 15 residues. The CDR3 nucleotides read TGTGCCAGCAGCTATGGGACAGGCGGCAATCAGCCCCAGCATTTT. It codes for CASSYGTGGNQPQHF.

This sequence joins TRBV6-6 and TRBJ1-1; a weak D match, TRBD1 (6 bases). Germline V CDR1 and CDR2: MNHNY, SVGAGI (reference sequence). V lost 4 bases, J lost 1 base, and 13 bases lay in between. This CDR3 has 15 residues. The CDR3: CASSSQQGWNTEAFF. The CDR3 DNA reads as TGTGCCAGCAGTTCACAACAGGGATGGAACACTGAAGCTTTCTTT.